Following are 29 T cell receptor beta chains from one sample sequenced in a study of cytomegalovirus exposure and HLA in healthy donors (dated by TCRdb to about 2017). Libraries were prepared through the immunoSEQ multiplex PCR assay. For the multiplex PCR, a mixture combining 60 forward primers for TCR Vbeta segments and 13 reverse primers for TCR Jbeta segments was used. TCRdb's version of the immuneACCESS table is confined to in-frame rearrangements and falls short of the full clone set. An unresolved V gene accounts for under half of the shortfall where checked; the remainder is of unknown origin. The sample includes 100,000 to 150,000 clones, with about 79% observed a single time. About 3.3% of the sample comes from the top ten. The sequencing input was PBMCs. These receptors were collected from a woman in her fifties or sixties in good health and CMV-seronegative.

The chain couples TRBV19 to TRBJ2-3, with 8 bases aligning to TRBD2. V was pared by 5 bases and J by 0 bases, with 4 bases of the junction left unmatched. CDR1 is LNHDA and CDR2 is SQIVND in the germline V gene (reference sequence). The CDR3 contains 15 residues. This chain's CDR3 is CASSGSGASTDTQYF. In nucleotides, the CDR3 is TGTGCCAGTAGTGGTAGCGGGGCTAGCACAGATACGCAGTATTTT.

J is TRBJ2-3 and V is TRBV7-9, with 9 bases identical to TRBD2. The CDR3 has 14 amino acids. CDR1 and CDR2 from the germline V gene are SEHNR and FQNEAQ (reference sequence). The J segment lost 4 bases and the V segment lost 11 bases, leaving 10 bases of the junction unmatched. The CDR3 spells CAVPFSGSADTQYF. The CDR3 DNA follows: TGTGCCGTCCCCTTTAGCGGGAGCGCAGATACGCAGTATTTT.

V gene TRBV4-1 combines with J gene TRBJ1-4; 11 bases line up with TRBD1. CDR1 MGHRA and CDR2 YSYEKL come from the germline V gene. The CDR3 has 16 residues. Unmatched junction bases numbered 9, after V lost 7 bases and J lost 5 bases. The CDR3 DNA is TGCGCCAGCAAGCCGGGACAGGGGGGAAGCAATGAAAAACTGTTTTTT. Protein: CASKPGQGGSNEKLFF.

The chain couples TRBV7-2 to TRBJ2-3, with TRBD2 identical over 10 bases. The germline gives CDR1 SGHTA, CDR2 FQGNSA. The length of the CDR3 is 15 residues. V was pared by 2 bases and J by 2 bases, with 1 base of the junction left unmatched. CDR3 DNA sequence: TGTGCCAGCAGCTTACTAGCGGGAGTCACAGATACGCAGTATTTT. Its protein is CASSLLAGVTDTQYF. The whole variable domain, filled in from reference TRBV7-2 and TRBJ2-3, reads GAGVSQSPSNKVTEKGKDVELRCDPISGHTALYWYRQSLGQGLEFLIYFQGNSAPDKSGLPSDRFSAERTGGSVSTLTIQRTQQEDSAVYLCASSLLAGVTDTQYFGPGTRLTVL.

This clone was seen only a few times. The germline gene is not matched at one end of the junction; a read error may be the cause. J is TRBJ2-7 and V is TRBV7-9, with TRBD2 matching 7 bases. In germline, CDR1 is SEHNR, CDR2 FQNEAQ (reference sequence). This CDR3 comprises 15 residues. CDR3: CSSSPLPAGFGEQYF. Written as DNA, the CDR3 is TGTTCCAGCAGCCCCCTTCCAGCGGGGTTCGGCGAGCAGTACTTC.

This clone has a single count. The chain employs TRBV5-6 and TRBJ2-2; tentative D call: TRBD2 (5 bases). Deletions cut 0 bases from V and 1 base from J, with 13 bases between. The CDR3 is made up of 17 amino acids. Germline CDR1 SGHDT, CDR2 YYEEEE. The CDR3 protein is CASSLAGVGWNTGELFF. CDR3 coding DNA: TGTGCCAGCAGCTTGGCCGGGGTCGGCTGGAACACCGGGGAGCTGTTTTTT.

This chain uses TRBV18 with TRBJ2-2; TRBD2 matches 7 bases. V was pared by 4 bases and J by 1 base, with 6 bases of the junction left unmatched. Germline assignment: CDR1 KGHSH and CDR2 LQKENI. The CDR3 has 16 residues. The CDR3 spells CASSHLAEMNTGELFF. DNA for the CDR3: TGTGCCAGCTCACACCTAGCGGAGATGAACACCGGGGAGCTGTTTTTT.

The chain has TRBV6-4 and TRBJ2-1; 10 bases agree with TRBD2. Germline assignment: CDR1 MRHNA and CDR2 SNTAGT. The CDR3 is made up of 15 amino acids. V dropped 5 bases and J dropped 12; count of bases not matched to a gene: 13. CDR3: CASSPSYGTSVTQFF. CDR3 coding DNA: TGTGCCAGCAGTCCATCCTACGGGACTAGCGTAACGCAGTTCTTC.

The CDR3 spells CASSGGGTDFGQPQHF. CDR3 nucleotides: TGTGCCAGCAGTGGAGGGGGGACAGATTTCGGTCAGCCCCAGCATTTT. This chain uses TRBV2 with TRBJ1-5; 7 positions agree with TRBD1. Germline V CDR1 and CDR2: SNHLY, FYNNEI. V shed 4 bases and J 6 bases; nucleotides not matched to a gene: 12. The CDR3 has 16 amino acids.

The chain recombines TRBV28 with TRBJ1-2; D ambiguous. This CDR3 spans 12 amino acids. Germline CDR1 and CDR2: MDHEN and SYDVKM. Trimming took 3 bases from V and 5 from J, leaving 7 bases between them. The CDR3 sequence is CASSFVQYGYTF. In nucleotides, the CDR3 is TGTGCCAGCAGTTTCGTCCAGTATGGCTACACCTTC.

J is TRBJ2-3 and V is TRBV4-3; D gene ambiguous. CDR1 is LGHNA, CDR2 YSLEER, per germline. V lost 1 base and J 2 bases, leaving 13 bases between the germline ends. The CDR3 contains 16 residues. The CDR3 region has the DNA TGCGCCAGCAGCCAAGGTAGCTTCAGTGACACAGATACGCAGTATTTT. Amino acid sequence: CASSQGSFSDTDTQYF.

CDR3 residues: CASSEDSGSWDTQYF. Written as DNA, the CDR3 is TGTGCCAGCAGTGAGGATAGCGGGTCATGGGATACGCAGTATTTT. The chain combines TRBV2 with TRBJ2-3; 7 bases align to TRBD2. Germline V gene sequence: CDR1 SNHLY, CDR2 FYNNEI. This CDR3 has 15 amino acids. The junction had 9 bases not matched to a gene; V was cut back by 3 bases and J by 6 bases.

The V call is TRBV6-5, the J call TRBJ1-4, with a possible D match to TRBD1 (6 bases). Germline V gene data show CDR1 as MNHEY and CDR2 as SVGAGI. V shed 5 bases and J shed 3 bases, with 10 bases lying between them. This CDR3 comprises 14 residues. The CDR3 loop reads CASSQQGPNEKLFF. In nucleotides, the CDR3 is TGTGCCAGCAGTCAACAGGGCCCTAATGAAAAACTGTTTTTT.

The sample holds one count of this clone. The rearrangement uses TRBV28 and TRBJ1-2, with a tentative D call TRBD1 (6 bases). V lost 2 bases and J lost 5, with 15 bases in between. From germline, CDR1 is MDHEN and CDR2 SYDVKM. The length of the CDR3 is 15 residues. The CDR3 loop reads CASSLQPYRAYGYTF. CDR3 DNA: TGTGCCAGCAGTTTACAACCTTACAGGGCGTATGGCTACACCTTC.

This chain links TRBV6-6 with TRBJ2-1, with TRBD1 matching over 9 bases. The CDR3 sequence is 14 residues long. In germline, CDR1 is MNHNY, CDR2 SVGAGI (reference sequence). V lost 2 bases and J lost 6; bases outside the gene matches: 2. DNA for the CDR3: TGTGCCAGCAGTTACCGGGACAGGGTCAATGAGCAGTTCTTC. Residues: CASSYRDRVNEQFF.

Points on this clone: Other DNA sequences in the sample encode the same CDR3. The genes are TRBV18 and TRBJ1-2; D is unresolved. The CDR3 is 13 amino acids. Deletions cut 6 bases from V and 2 bases from J, with 10 bases between. The germline V gene has CDR1 KGHSH and CDR2 LQKENI. The CDR3 DNA follows: TGTGCCAGCTCCCCGACCGGGAACTATGGCTACACCTTC. It encodes CASSPTGNYGYTF.

The chain recombines TRBV19 with TRBJ2-1; the D gene is possibly TRBD2 (6 bases). The CDR3 has 13 residues. Germline-derived CDR1 and CDR2 are LNHDA and SQIVND (reference sequence). V was trimmed by 7 bases and J by 5 bases, leaving 12 bases between them. The CDR3 sequence: CASMGWGDNEQFF. In DNA form, the CDR3 reads TGTGCCAGTATGGGATGGGGGGACAATGAGCAGTTCTTC. The full variable domain, its missing parts supplied by reference TRBV19 and TRBJ2-1, is DGGITQSPKYLFRKEGQNVTLSCEQNLNHDAMYWYRQDPGQGLRLIYYSQIVNDFQKGDIAEGYSVSREKKESFPLTVTSAQKNPTAFYLCASMGWGDNEQFFGPGTRLTVL.

This chain connects TRBV10-1 to TRBJ2-3, with a tentative D call TRBD2 (5 bases). The germline CDR1 and CDR2 sequences are WNHNN and SYGVQD (reference sequence). This CDR3 has 19 amino acids. Trimming took 6 bases from V and 2 from J, leaving 27 bases between them. The CDR3 nucleotides are TGCGCCAGCAGCCCCCTCCCCAAACAGCCTAAGAGGGCCACAGATACGCAGTATTTT. It translates to CASSPLPKQPKRATDTQYF.

V is TRBV27 and J is TRBJ1-5; D remains unclear. This CDR3 spans 13 amino acids. V was pared by 3 bases and J by 2 bases, with 5 bases between. The V gene's germline CDR1 is MNHEY and CDR2 SMNVEV (reference sequence). The CDR3 bases are TGTGCCAGCAGTTTGAGGGGCAATCAGCCCCAGCATTTT. Translating gives CASSLRGNQPQHF.

The rearrangement joins TRBV9 to TRBJ2-5; TRBD2 aligns across 7 bases. V shed 3 bases, J shed 0 bases, and the junction held 2 bases outside the gene matches. This CDR3 is built from 14 residues. CDR1 is SGDLS, CDR2 YYNGEE, per germline. The CDR3 region has the DNA TGTGCCAGCAGCGAAGCGGGAAACCAAGAGACCCAGTACTTC. Translating gives CASSEAGNQETQYF. The full variable domain, rest sourced from reference TRBV9 and TRBJ2-5, is DSGVTQTPKHLITATGQRVTLRCSPRSGDLSVYWYQQSLDQGLQFLIQYYNGEERAKGNILERFSAQQFPDLHSELNLSSLELGDSALYFCASSEAGNQETQYFGPGTRLLVL.

This clone was seen more than once but under ten times. The chain combines TRBV27 with TRBJ2-3; 10 nucleotides agree with TRBD2. V shed 5 bases and J 5 bases; nucleotides not matched to a gene: 10. CDR3 size: 16 residues. The germline V gene encodes CDR1 MNHEY and CDR2 SMNVEV (reference sequence). CDR3 DNA: TGTGCCAGCAGTCCGGAGGCTAGCGGGAGTATAGATACGCAGTATTTT. It specifies CASSPEASGSIDTQYF.

V is TRBV7-9 and J is TRBJ2-5; 14 bases line up with TRBD2. This CDR3 contains 16 residues. Germline lookup yields CDR1 SEHNR and CDR2 FQNEAQ (reference sequence). Trimming at V came to 6 bases and at J to 4 bases, leaving 7 bases not matched to a gene. The CDR3 DNA reads as TGTGCCAGCAGTTCACGGACTAGCGGGAGGAGAGAGACCCAGTACTTC. Its protein is CASSSRTSGRRETQYF.

V is TRBV6-5 and J is TRBJ2-3, with a tentative D call TRBD2 (5 bases). CDR3 size: 13 residues. Per the germline V gene, CDR1 is MNHEY and CDR2 is SVGAGI. Trimming removed 8 bases at V and 1 base at J, with 10 bases between. Written as DNA, the CDR3 is TGTGCCAGCCAAGTCGGGGGCACAGATACGCAGTATTTT. Protein: CASQVGGTDTQYF.

This sequence joins TRBV18 and TRBJ2-2; TRBD2 agrees at 7 bases. Germline assignment: CDR1 KGHSH and CDR2 LQKENI. The length of the CDR3 is 18 residues. V gave up 3 bases and J gave up 5 bases; unmatched junction bases: 15. CDR3 protein: CASSPRLSSGASTGELFF. In DNA, the CDR3 is TGTGCCAGCTCACCCCGACTTTCGAGCGGGGCCTCAACCGGGGAGCTGTTTTTT.

The chain is built from TRBV18 and TRBJ2-2; D unclear. The germline gives CDR1 KGHSH, CDR2 LQKENI. The CDR3 is made up of 14 amino acids. V was shortened by 0 bases and J by 7 bases, with 9 bases between the two germline ends. The CDR3 bases are TGTGCCAGCTCACCACCCGCACGCGGCGGGGAGCTGTTTTTT. Protein product: CASSPPARGGELFF.

The chain recombines TRBV9 with TRBJ1-5; TRBD1 agrees at 9 bases. The V gene's germline CDR1 is SGDLS and CDR2 YYNGEE. The length of the CDR3 is 15 residues. V was clipped by 3 bases and J by 4 bases; unmatched bases: 5. Written as DNA, the CDR3 is TGTGCCAGCAGCGCCGGAGACAGGGGGAATCAGCCCCAGCATTTT. It encodes CASSAGDRGNQPQHF.

The chain combines TRBV7-2 with TRBJ2-1; D uncertain. CDR3 length: 15 amino acids. CDR1 is SGHTA and CDR2 is FQGNSA in the germline V gene. V shed 1 base and J shed 3 bases, with 10 bases lying between them. For the CDR3, the DNA is TGTGCCAGCAGCTTAGAAGGCGGTCTCTACAATGAGCAGTTCTTC. This sequence encodes CASSLEGGLYNEQFF.

The chain couples TRBV7-8 to TRBJ1-3; possibly TRBD1 for D (5 bases). The CDR3 is 16 amino acids. The V gene's germline CDR1 is SGHVS and CDR2 FQNEAQ. Trimming cost V 5 bases and J 2 bases, with 16 bases left between them. The CDR3 DNA sequence: TGTGCCAGCAGCAAGTGGGTCGGGGGTCCTGGAAACACCATATATTTT. Protein product: CASSKWVGGPGNTIYF.

The rearrangement uses TRBV27 and TRBJ2-5, with 9 bases aligning to TRBD1. The J call may not be correct, given that the DNA end is closer to TRBJ2-7. The CDR3 totals 16 residues. CDR1 is MNHEY, CDR2 SMNVEV, per germline (reference sequence). The CDR3 region has the DNA TGTGCCAGCAGTCTTTACGGGACAGGGTTGACCTACGAGCAGTACTTC. Translating gives CASSLYGTGLTYEQYF.